The 11 T cell receptor beta chains listed next were all sequenced from one sample in a study of regulatory T cells in long-lasting Graves disease. The time point is: newly diagnosed GD, antithyroid drugs for less than 3 months. Extracted PBMC RNA gave rise to the TCR library. For TCR beta, libraries came from iRepertoire HTBI primers and Arm-PCR of CDR3 regions. TCRdb passed the multiplex PCR reads through MiXCR, listing each CDR3 protein once. The sample gives around 450,000 distinct CDR3 sequences, 15% of which show up once; over 15% is in the top ten. The same sample was also used in a study of T cells in Graves' hyperthyroidism and ophthalmopathy.

The sample here was peripheral blood mononuclear cells (PBMCs), taken at new diagnosis, from a patient treated with antithyroid drugs. These receptor sequences come from a woman aged 25 to 39 with Graves disease.

This clonotype came up many times. J is TRBJ2-1 and V is TRBV28, with TRBD2 matching 8 bases. The CDR3 extends over 16 amino acids. With V trimmed by 4 bases and J by 8 bases, 13 bases remained unmatched. Per germline, CDR1 MDHEN and CDR2 SYDVKM. CDR3 sequence: CASSSKRGRGAYEQFF. The CDR3, as DNA: TGTGCCAGCAGTTCGAAGCGGGGGCGAGGAGCCTATGAGCAGTTCTTC. The full variable domain, with the rest looked up from reference TRBV28 and TRBJ2-1, is DVKVTQSSRYLVKRTGEKVFLECVQDMDHENMFWYRQDPGLGLRLIYFSYDVKMKEKGDIPEGYSVSREKKERFSLILESASTNQTSMYLCASSSKRGRGAYEQFFGPGTRLTVL.

The rearrangement joins TRBV13 to TRBJ2-5, with 7 bases identical to TRBD2. Germline values: CDR1 PRHDT, CDR2 FYEKMQ (reference sequence). This CDR3 region has 15 residues. V dropped 3 bases and J dropped 5; count of bases not matched to a gene: 9. The CDR3 DNA is TGTGCCAGCAGCTTGGGGAGGGCCTCGTTCGAGACCCAGTACTTC. Translated: CASSLGRASFETQYF.

This clonotype was seen many times. The chain employs TRBV20-1 and TRBJ2-1, with TRBD1 identical over 7 bases. V gave up 2 bases and J gave up 7 bases; unmatched junction bases: 23. The CDR3 is 19 residues long. Per the germline V gene, CDR1 is DFQATT and CDR2 is SNEGSKA (reference sequence). The CDR3 reads CSARTYRPGQRVSGNEQFF. The CDR3 DNA reads TGCAGTGCTAGAACCTACCGCCCGGGACAGAGGGTCTCGGGGAATGAGCAGTTCTTC.

Comments on this clonotype: A far larger clone is off by one base, so a read error is likely. This chain connects TRBV3-1 to TRBJ2-4; D ambiguous. CDR1 is LGHDT, CDR2 YNNKEL, per germline (reference sequence). This CDR3 spans 13 amino acids. V gave up 4 bases and J gave up 13 bases, with 17 bases separating them. The CDR3 reads CASSPPPGWQQYF. Written as DNA, the CDR3 is TGTGCCAGCAGCCCCCCCCCCGGGTGGCAACAGTACTTC.

Ten or more counts support this clonotype. V usage is TRBV12-3 or TRBV12-4 and J usage is TRBJ1-1, with 9 bases matching TRBD1. CDR3 length equals 16 residues. J was trimmed by 5 bases and V by 5 bases; bases with no gene match: 12. The CDR3, as DNA: TGTGCCAGCAGTCTCGGGACAGGGTCCCTCAGGACTGAAGCTTTCTTT. Translated, it gives CASSLGTGSLRTEAFF.

J is TRBJ2-7 and V is TRBV10-1; tentatively, D is TRBD1 (5 bases). The CDR3 loop spans 13 amino acids. Trimming shortened V by 4 bases and J by 3 bases, and 10 bases separated the two germline ends. CDR1 and CDR2 (germline): WNHNN, SYGVQD (reference sequence). Written as DNA, the CDR3 is TGCGCCAGCAGTGGGTCAGGGTTCTACGAGCAGTACTTC. Its translation: CASSGSGFYEQYF.

This clonotype was counted at least ten times. The chain joins TRBV18 to TRBJ1-1, with D unclear. V lost 3 bases, J lost 3 bases, and 11 bases lay in between. From germline, CDR1 is KGHSH and CDR2 LQKENI. The CDR3 spans 14 residues. This chain's CDR3 is CASSPLGPYTEAFF. CDR3 sequence (DNA): TGTGCCAGCTCACCCCTCGGTCCGTACACTGAAGCTTTCTTT.

This clonotype occurred many times. The rearrangement joins TRBV27 to TRBJ2-7, with 7 nucleotides matching TRBD2. J gave up 6 bases and V 6 bases, and 17 bases lay outside the gene matches. The germline V gene encodes CDR1 MNHEY and CDR2 SMNVEV (reference sequence). The CDR3 runs to 16 residues. The CDR3 nucleotides are TGTGCCAGCAGCCCTACTTTAGCGGGTTCTTTGGGCGAGCAGTACTTC. Protein: CASSPTLAGSLGEQYF.

Comment on this clonotype: One end of the junction fails to match germline, which may point to a read error. The chain has TRBV5-1 and TRBJ2-2; the match to TRBD1 covers 11 bases. CDR3 length: 16 amino acids. Looked up from germline, CDR1 is SGHRS and CDR2 is YFSETQ. CDR3 DNA sequence: TGCGCCGGCAGCGCCCGGACAGGGGGCGACACCGGGGAGCTGTTTTTT. Its protein product is CAGSARTGGDTGELFF.

The genes are TRBV20-1 and TRBJ1-5, with D possibly being TRBD1 or TRBD2 (5 bases each). The assigned J gene may be wrong: the sequence end matches TRBJ2-3 better. The CDR3 extends over 14 amino acids. Germline lookup yields CDR1 DFQATT and CDR2 SNEGSKA (reference sequence). The CDR3 nucleotides are TGCAGTGCCCTATTATCGGTGGGGGATCAGCCCCAGTATTTT. It codes for CSALLSVGDQPQYF.

In its sample, this clonotype was seen a few times. The chain joins TRBV15 to TRBJ1-2; 8 bases line up with TRBD1. CDR3 length equals 15 residues. V shed 4 bases and J 5 bases; nucleotides not matched to a gene: 9. Per germline, CDR1 LNHNV and CDR2 YYDKDF (reference sequence). The CDR3 here is CATSTSGGAWYGYTF. The CDR3 DNA reads TGTGCCACCAGCACCTCAGGGGGCGCCTGGTATGGCTACACCTTC.